This T cell receptor (beta chain) was observed in a study of blood T cell repertoires in COVID-19. About the study: From T cells, B-cell-depleted T cells, or PBMCs came the material, which was cDNA or gDNA.

The V end lost 7 bases, the J end lost 5 bases, and 11 bases lay between the germline ends. Germline CDR1 reads DFQATT; CDR2 reads SNEGSKA (reference sequence). The CDR3 sequence is 11 residues long. Participants came from fewer than 25 US areas, aged about 18 to 90 years. A COVID-19 case had been met by exposed participants during the 2 weeks before study entry. How the authors handled the data: Estimation of nucleated cell counts relied on the amplification of reference gene primers. Assay used: immunoSEQ multiplex PCR; TCRdb lists only in-frame clones, some missing. V and J calls and clone size follow that table, whereas D and trimming were derived from the DNA. This table holds 250,000 or so clones, over 80% found once.

The gene calls are TRBV20-1 and TRBJ1-1; the D gene is possibly TRBD1 (5 bases). This TCR was recovered from a woman between 40 and 50 years old who had been exposed to COVID-19. Sequencing input: PBMCs or T cells enriched from blood (not recorded which). CDR3 amino acids: CSVPGWTEAFF. The CDR3 coding sequence is TGCAGTGTGCCAGGGTGGACTGAAGCTTTCTTT.